The entry that follows covers one TCR beta chain sequence. This clone's antigen is unknown. No base quality information exists; no much larger clone differs at one position. Clipping removes 4 bases from V and 1 base from J, with 3 as the unmatched junction base count. The CDR3 sequence holds 15 residues, the cysteine and phenylalanine included. Just the 45-base CDR3 DNA is kept, in frame starting at base 1. CDR1 and CDR2, per the germline V gene, are SNHLY and FYNNEI. Using the deep immunoSEQ assay, multiplex PCR amplified TCR CDR3 regions from genomic DNA. Extracted genomic DNA from each cell subset was spread evenly across all wells of several immunoSEQ 96-well plates, with each plate serving as a replicate. For sorted subsets, about 220 ng of genomic DNA, equivalent to 25,000 to 35,000 T cell genomes, went into each replicate PCR. Purified libraries were measured with a Qubit 3.0 fluorometer, size-checked on a Bioanalyzer 2100, and measured again with the KAPA Library Quantification kit. Each immunoSEQ 96-well plate was sequenced on its own single-read 150-cycle Illumina NextSeq 550 flow cell. Per the authors' processing: Because the immunoSEQ output included only junctional sequences and no quality scores, the filtering could not be the same as the filtering used for full-length reads. To assign V/J genes and CDR3, sequences were annotated using PyIR, a Python wrapper for IgBLAST v1.9, with IMGT germline references. Reads were removed for weak V/J assignments (E-value above 1e-6), missing CDR3, stop codons, out-of-frame junctions, or ambiguous translated residues. V3J clonotypes were defined by identical inferred V gene, J gene, and CDR3 amino acid sequence. The percentage overlap between two repertoires was calculated by dividing the number of shared unique clonotypes by the size of the smaller repertoire. RTK rarefaction, the Chao1 estimator, and Recon v2.1 estimates of unobserved clonotypes were used to assess repertoire richness. For all TCRbeta clonotypes obtained by the gDNA method from a handful of donors, generation probabilities were computed with OLGA. TCRdb holds this immuneACCESS table with in-frame rearrangements only. Some clones are missing; in checked studies, unresolved V genes explain under half, and the rest has no known cause. The V and J calls and the clone size are those of that table, but D and trimming were determined from the DNA. Within this sample are 550,000 to 700,000 clones, with more than 70% of them counted one time only. The ten most abundant clones make up around 1.7% of the sample.

This record comes from a study of shared clonotypes between healthy human individuals (dated by TCRdb to the early 2020s). For the study in its entirety: Three men and two women, aged 18 to 49 years, made up the cohort. Blood TCR repertoires of roughly five healthy adults were deeply sequenced to estimate repertoire size and the extent of clonotype sharing between individuals. Different laboratories and diverse techniques were used to prepare libraries and sequence TCR repertoires, to increase sequencing depth and limit assay-specific biases. For each donor, three plates each were used for CD4 naive and CD4 memory, two plates were used for CD8 naive, and one plate was used for CD8 memory. Leukapheresis yielded between about 0.8 and 9.5 billion PBMCs per donor. Overall study results and their limits: Naive subsets generally had larger estimated clonotype richness than memory subsets did. Because the study included a small number of donors, the genetic and exposure-history diversity represented was limited. Pairwise subsampling indicated that sequencing depth was expected to affect the degree of clonotype sharing among donors. Incomplete sequencing was indicated by rarefaction of sorted-subset datasets, despite the large sequencing depth. Only blood was sampled, and tissue TCR repertoires likely differ from those in blood. Compared with non-shared clonotypes, the clonotypes found in all four sorted-subset donors had higher generation probabilities. Sharing across several donors was observed for approximately 5% of naive CD4, about 4% of naive CD8, about 2.5% of memory CD4, and around 0.4% of memory CD8 clonotypes.

Healthy HIV-negative adults with no recently reported acute infections or vaccinations were included as donors. Every donor was a Caucasian adult living in Nashville, Tennessee, USA. CD4+ T cells were enriched by magnetic negative selection, after which naive cells were positively selected on CD45RA and the negative fraction was taken as the memory subset. Blood was obtained by leukapheresis, after which PBMCs were separated by Ficoll-Histopaque density gradient centrifugation and cryopreserved in liquid nitrogen vapor phase. Analytical flow cytometry was used to check the purity and quantity of each magnetically sorted T cell population. From each sorted fraction, genomic DNA was isolated and quantified by UV absorbance on a Nanodrop 2000c.

Material for sequencing was memory CD4+ T cells sorted from blood. In the paper's terms, the cell subset or site label means: CD45RA-negative fraction. This sequence uses TRBV2 and TRBJ2-2, and TRBD1 aligns with 7 junction nucleotides. The sequence came from a woman under 40 in good health. The DNA reads TGTGCCAGCAGTGTGACAGGGCGGAACACCGGGGAGCTGTTTTTT. Translated, it reads CASSVTGRNTGELFF.